One sample yielded the 6 T cell receptor beta chains listed below, sequenced in a study of CD8+ T cells in alopecia areata. As the sequencing template, cDNA was produced by extracting RNA and reverse transcribing it. Assay used: immunoSEQ multiplex PCR; TCRdb lists only in-frame clones, some missing. The sample lists more than 200,000 clones; 50% to 75% were seen once. The treatment: oral pan-JAK inhibitor, 5-10 mg twice daily. The specimen comprised CD4+ T cells sorted from blood, sampled at week 4, from a patient treated with tofacitinib. Every receptor here comes from a human donor with alopecia areata.

A few counts support this clone. The chain couples TRBV4-2 to TRBJ2-3, with 8 positions matching TRBD2. The V gene's germline CDR1 is LGHNA and CDR2 YNFKEQ. Trimming cost V 4 bases and J 2 bases; bases outside gene matches: 11. This CDR3 is 17 amino acids long. CDR3: CASSLLRGGGPTDTQYF. Written as DNA, the CDR3 is TGTGCCAGCAGCCTCCTCCGGGGCGGGGGGCCCACAGATACGCAGTATTTT.

This chain uses TRBV7-2 with TRBJ2-3, with 13 bases that match TRBD2. V shed 0 bases, J shed 10 bases, and the junction held 4 bases outside the gene matches. CDR3 size: 15 residues. In germline, CDR1 is SGHTA, CDR2 FQGNSA. The CDR3 DNA reads TGTGCCAGCAGCTTAGCCCCCGGGACTAGCGGGGCGCAGTATTTT. This translates into CASSLAPGTSGAQYF.

This clone was seen just once. This chain joins TRBV25-1 and TRBJ2-1, with D maybe TRBD2 (6 bases). The V and J ends lost 4 bases and 8 bases respectively, with 15 bases between them. The germline CDR1 and CDR2 sequences are MGHDK and SYGVNS. This CDR3 has 14 residues. DNA for the CDR3: TGTGCCAGCAGTGTGGACGGAGGGGCATATGAGCAGTTCTTC. Its translation is CASSVDGGAYEQFF.

J is TRBJ2-2 and V is TRBV15, with unresolved D. Germline CDR1 is LNHNV and CDR2 is YYDKDF (reference sequence). The V and J ends lost 1 base and 0 bases respectively, with 3 bases between them. The CDR3 spans 14 residues. The CDR3 DNA sequence: TGTGCCACCAGCAGAGCAGCGAACACCGGGGAGCTGTTTTTT. It translates to CATSRAANTGELFF.

The rearrangement joins TRBV30 to TRBJ1-5; TRBD1 is a possible D gene (5 bases). The germline CDR1 and CDR2 sequences are GTSNPN and SVGIG (reference sequence). V lost 2 bases, J lost 0 bases, and 11 bases lay in between. The CDR3 runs 15 residues. The CDR3 sequence is CAWSRAGLSNQPQHF. In nucleotides, the CDR3 is TGTGCCTGGAGTCGCGCGGGACTTAGCAATCAGCCCCAGCATTTT. The variable domain in full, completed from reference TRBV30 and TRBJ1-5, reads SQTIHQWPATLVQPVGSPLSLECTVEGTSNPNLYWYRQAAGRGLQLLFYSVGIGQISSEVPQNLSASRPQDRQFILSSKKLLLSDSGFYLCAWSRAGLSNQPQHFGDGTRLSIL.

The chain uses TRBV5-6 and TRBJ2-3; possibly TRBD2 for D (6 bases). The CDR3 spans 15 residues. Trimming pared 4 bases from V and 1 base from J, leaving 13 bases between. Germline CDR1 reads SGHDT; CDR2 reads YYEEEE. CDR3: CASSPSASGTDTQYF. CDR3 DNA: TGTGCCAGCAGCCCGTCGGCTAGCGGCACAGATACGCAGTATTTT.